A selection of T cell receptor beta chains follows, all from one sample in a study of blood T cell repertoires in COVID-19. Sequenced by immunoSEQ multiplex PCR; TCRdb stores in-frame clones only, minus some. The sample includes more than 350,000 clones, 70% to 90% of them seen just once. The sample consisted of PBMCs or T cells enriched from blood (not recorded which). These receptors all come from a woman younger than 35 who had been exposed to COVID-19. The CDR3 runs from the conserved cysteine through the conserved F or W. The D gene is left open where the match is weak. Size tells how often a clone was seen (once, few, many) or the class of an expanded clone, and some rows leave it out.

J gene	CDR3 length	V gene	clone size	D gene	CDR3 protein	CDR3 DNA
TRBJ1-1	15	TRBV18	-	-	CASSPIARMNTEAFF	TGTGCCAGCTCACCAATTGCCAGAATGAACACTGAAGCTTTCTTT
TRBJ2-1	15	TRBV6-5	-	-	CASTQGLWDYNEQFF	TGTGCCAGCACCCAAGGACTGTGGGATTACAATGAGCAGTTCTTC
TRBJ1-5	15	TRBV6-5	-	-	CASSYGGFSNQPQHF	TGTGCCAGCAGTTACGGGGGGTTTAGCAATCAGCCCCAGCATTTT
TRBJ1-2	14	TRBV19	-	TRBD1	CASSTGTGGNGYTF	TGTGCCAGTAGTACCGGGACAGGGGGCAATGGCTACACCTTC
TRBJ2-2	13	TRBV5-1	-	-	CASSGSNTGELFF	TGCGCCAGCAGCGGCAGTAACACCGGGGAGCTGTTTTTT
TRBJ2-2	15	TRBV27	-	-	CASSREGGAVGELFF	TGTGCCAGCAGTAGAGAGGGGGGGGCGGTCGGGGAGCTGTTTTTT
TRBJ2-7	14	TRBV7-6	-	TRBD1	CASSSDRGVGEQYF	TGTGCCAGCAGCTCGGACAGGGGGGTTGGCGAGCAGTACTTC
TRBJ2-7	14	TRBV3-1/TRBV3-2	-	-	CASSPGTYHLEQYF	TGTGCCAGCAGCCCAGGGACTTACCATTTGGAGCAGTACTTC
TRBJ2-7	15	TRBV7-9	once	-	CASSTNRGGEYEQYF	TGTGCCAGCAGCACCAACAGGGGGGGAGAGTACGAGCAGTACTTC
TRBJ2-7	14	TRBV2	once	TRBD1	CASTRQGLSYEQYF	TGTGCCAGCACCCGACAGGGTTTGTCCTACGAGCAGTACTTC
TRBJ2-3	15	TRBV30	-	TRBD1	CAWSRGQGRTDTQYF	TGTGCCTGGAGTAGGGGACAGGGTCGCACAGATACGCAGTATTTT